These 14 T cell receptor beta chains were sequenced from one sample in a study of blood T cells in healthy people across ages. Next came a second PCR, run for about 7 to 12 cycles, which used a sample-barcoded 5' primer along with a J-beta primer mix. TCRdb analysed the 5' RACE reads with MiXCR anew, one entry per CDR3 protein. The table has hundreds of thousands of distinct CDR3 sequences, about a third seen once. The sample taken for sequencing was blood. These receptors were obtained from a woman aged 80 or over in good health.

This clonotype showed up many times. The gene calls are TRBV6-2 or TRBV6-3 and TRBJ1-5; D is unclear. The V gene's germline CDR1 is MNHEY and CDR2 SVGEGT. Trimming cost V 8 bases and J 6 bases, with 14 bases left between them. The CDR3 contains 13 residues. CDR3 coding DNA: TGTGCCAGCGGAGGCGGGGTGGGTCAGCCCCAGCATTTT. This gives the protein CASGGGVGQPQHF.

This clonotype was picked up one time. The chain uses TRBV20-1 and TRBJ1-1; D is unclear. CDR3 length: 14 residues. The germline V gene has CDR1 DFQATT and CDR2 SNEGSKA (reference sequence). Trimming removed 0 bases at V and 4 bases at J, with 12 bases between. This chain's CDR3 is CSARDQRIATEAFF. CDR3 sequence (DNA): TGCAGTGCTAGAGATCAACGTATCGCCACTGAAGCTTTCTTT.

This clonotype has a count of ten or more. V gene TRBV7-9 combines with J gene TRBJ2-3; D is uncertain. Germline V gives CDR1 SEHNR, CDR2 FQNEAQ (reference sequence). The V end lost 4 bases, the J end lost 0 bases, and 11 bases lay between the germline ends. The CDR3 consists of 15 residues. The CDR3 coding sequence is TGTGCCAGCAGCTCTCGACTGGGAAGCACAGATACGCAGTATTTT. Protein sequence: CASSSRLGSTDTQYF.

This clonotype was observed a few times. The chain joins TRBV11-1 to TRBJ2-3; D not certain. Germline values: CDR1 SGHAT, CDR2 FQDESV (reference sequence). V shed 5 bases and J shed 6 bases, with 12 bases lying between them. This CDR3 is built from 13 residues. The CDR3 DNA follows: TGTGCCAGCAGCCGCCCTTCCTTGGATACGCAGTATTTT. Its translation is CASSRPSLDTQYF.

Only a few counts were recorded for this clonotype. A much larger clone sits a single nucleotide away, making a read error possible. V gene TRBV5-1 combines with J gene TRBJ2-1, with D perhaps TRBD1 or TRBD2 (5 bases each). The germline V gene encodes CDR1 SGHRS and CDR2 YFSETQ. V lost 1 base and J lost 6, with 14 bases in between. The CDR3 spans 15 residues. The CDR3 reads CASSLRGTGVNEQFF. The CDR3 bases are TGCGCCAGCAGCTTGCGTGGGACCGGAGTCAATGAGCAGTTCTTC.

This clonotype was counted at least ten times. The V and J genes are TRBV10-3 and TRBJ2-3; 13 nucleotides line up with TRBD2. J lost 0 bases, V lost 10 bases, and 7 bases had no gene match. The germline gives CDR1 ENHRY, CDR2 SYGVKD. This CDR3 is built from 16 residues. The CDR3, as DNA: TGTGCCACCTGGACTAGCGGGGGCCCTAGCACAGATACGCAGTATTTT. This sequence encodes CATWTSGGPSTDTQYF.

This clonotype was counted a few times. This sequence may be a read error, since a much larger clone differs from it by one base. The J gene is TRBJ1-5, the V gene TRBV4-1; TRBD1 matches 7 bases. With V trimmed by 0 bases and J by 7 bases, 6 bases remained unmatched. Germline V lookup: CDR1 MGHRA, CDR2 YSYEKL. The CDR3 contains 15 residues. The CDR3 DNA reads TGCGCCAGCAGCCAAGAACAGGGGTATGGGCAGCCCCAGCATTTT. Residues: CASSQEQGYGQPQHF.

This clonotype was detected ten times or more. This chain links TRBV20-1 with TRBJ2-7; D might be TRBD2 (5 bases). Germline-derived CDR1 and CDR2 are DFQATT and SNEGSKA (reference sequence). The CDR3 is 15 amino acids. With 1 base removed from V and 7 bases from J, the gap between germline ends came to 20 bases. CDR3 loop: CSARGLPPSSPEQYF. CDR3 DNA sequence: TGCAGTGCTAGAGGGTTGCCCCCTTCTAGCCCGGAGCAGTACTTC.

This clonotype appeared many times. The genes are TRBV5-1 and TRBJ1-1; D possibly corresponds to TRBD1 (5 bases). The germline CDR1 and CDR2 sequences are SGHRS and YFSETQ. The CDR3 spans 14 residues. The germline V and J ends were trimmed by 2 bases and 5 bases, with 13 bases remaining between them. The CDR3 region is CASSFQGKGTEAFF. In DNA form, the CDR3 reads TGCGCCAGCAGCTTCCAAGGGAAGGGGACTGAAGCTTTCTTT.

This clonotype has at least ten counts. The CDR3 nucleotides read TGCAGTGCAACCGGGGTTGCGGCTGTGGAGACCCAGTACTTC. It specifies CSATGVAAVETQYF. The V and J genes are TRBV20-1 and TRBJ2-5; perhaps TRBD2 as D (5 bases). The CDR3 contains 14 residues. V shed 6 bases and J shed 5 bases, with 19 bases lying between them. Germline V lookup: CDR1 DFQATT, CDR2 SNEGSKA (reference sequence).

This clonotype was picked up a small number of times. The V call is TRBV3-1, the J call TRBJ1-5, with a possible D match to TRBD1 (5 bases). The CDR3 runs 14 residues. Germline V CDR1 and CDR2: LGHDT, YNNKEL (reference sequence). V was cut by 1 base and J by 6 bases, with 10 bases left in between. Written as DNA, the CDR3 is TGTGCCAGCAGCCAAGGGGGGAAAACTCAGCCCCAGCATTTT. Translated: CASSQGGKTQPQHF.

In its sample, this clonotype was seen a few times. This sequence may be a read error, since a much larger clone differs from it by one base. It is likely a read error, because the conserved phenylalanine at the end of the CDR3 is missing. V and J are TRBV12-3 or TRBV12-4 and TRBJ2-7; D uncertain. The better agreement between TRBJ2-5 and the DNA end casts doubt on the J call. This CDR3 is built from 12 residues. The DNA of the CDR3 is TGTGCCAGCAGCTCGACCCCGGGGACCCAGTACTCC. Its translation: CASSSTPGTQYS.

The sample holds a few counts of this clonotype. This may stem from a read error, because a much larger clone lies one nucleotide away. The chain carries TRBV12-3 or TRBV12-4 and TRBJ2-7; 10 nucleotides align to TRBD1. V lost 5 bases and J lost 7; bases outside the gene matches: 8. The CDR3 contains 14 residues. CDR3 DNA: TGTGCCAGCAGTGTGCCGGGACAGGGGAGTGAGCAGTACTTC. Amino acids: CASSVPGQGSEQYF.

This clonotype was counted many times. The V call is TRBV7-2, the J call TRBJ1-2, with D unclear. The V gene's germline CDR1 is SGHTA and CDR2 FQGNSA. CDR3 length: 13 amino acids. Trimming stripped 2 bases from V and 4 bases from J, with 8 bases between. The CDR3 loop reads CASSLFSGYGYTF. The DNA of the CDR3 is TGTGCCAGCAGCTTATTTAGTGGCTATGGCTACACCTTC.